This T cell receptor beta chain was recorded in a study of molecular identifiers for immune sequencing clone quantification. This clonotype appeared many times. Unmatched junction bases numbered 7, after V lost 6 bases and J lost 3 bases. The CDR3 runs 15 residues. Germline V gene lookup returns CDR1 MDHEN and CDR2 SYDVKM. TCRdb reanalysed the PCR reads using MiXCR and keeps one entry per CDR3 protein. The data contain about 40,000 distinct CDR3 sequences, roughly 18% of them seen just once; the ten biggest clones take up 7% to 9%. The J gene is TRBJ2-7, the V gene TRBV28; TRBD1 matches at 11 bases. The sequence was collected from a human donor in good health. Some libraries in this study had Jurkat cell RNA spiked in. Sequenced input: naive CD8+ T cells from blood, with Jurkat cell RNA spiked in. Subset of the sample: FACS-sorted CD8+CD4-CCR7+CD45RA+ naive T cells. The CDR3 region is CASRVGQGELYEQYF. The CDR3 nucleotides read TGTGCCAGCAGGGTGGGACAGGGGGAGCTCTACGAGCAGTACTTC.